Listed below are T cell receptor beta chains from one sample, sequenced in a study. TCRdb independently ran MiXCR on the 5' RACE reads; one entry per CDR3 protein. The sample has about 8,300 distinct CDR3 sequences, 52% seen once; the top ten hold 5%. The material sequenced was memory CD4+ T cells sorted from a lymph node. The source of these receptors is a female donor with breast cancer. CDR3s include the opening cysteine and the closing phenylalanine or tryptophan. A D gene is named only where the DNA matches it firmly. Size is stated for part of the rows, as once, few or many counts, or as a class when the clone is expanded.

CDR3nt: TGTGCCTGGAGTGTACCCAGGGGCAATCAGCCCCAGCATTTT; CDR3aa: CAWSVPRGNQPQHF; j_gene: TRBJ1-5; abundance: NA; d_gene: NA; v_gene: TRBV30
CDR3nt: TGTGCCAGCAGCGGGACAGGACTTTCACCCCTCCACTTT; CDR3aa: CASSGTGLSPLHF; j_gene: TRBJ1-6; abundance: NA; d_gene: TRBD1; v_gene: TRBV28
CDR3nt: TGCGCCAGCAGCTGGGACCCAGGTAGTACTGAAGCTTTCTTT; CDR3aa: CASSWDPGSTEAFF; j_gene: TRBJ1-1; abundance: NA; d_gene: NA; v_gene: TRBV5-1
CDR3nt: TGTGCCAGCAGCTACCCCCGGGGACAGAGGACCTACGAGCAGTACTTC; CDR3aa: CASSYPRGQRTYEQYF; j_gene: TRBJ2-7; abundance: few; d_gene: TRBD1; v_gene: TRBV6-2/TRBV6-3
CDR3nt: TGTGCCAGCAGTGAACGGGGGCTCCAACATGAGCAGTTCTTC; CDR3aa: CASSERGLQHEQFF; j_gene: TRBJ2-1; abundance: NA; d_gene: NA; v_gene: TRBV2
CDR3nt: TGCGCCAGCAGCTCGGGCCCCTATCTCCAAGAGACCCAGTACTTC; CDR3aa: CASSSGPYLQETQYF; j_gene: TRBJ2-5; abundance: NA; d_gene: NA; v_gene: TRBV5-1
CDR3nt: TGTGCCAGCAGTTTATCTGGCGGGGGCCCTTCCGGGCCCCAGTACTTC; CDR3aa: CASSLSGGGPSGPQYF; j_gene: TRBJ2-5; abundance: NA; d_gene: NA; v_gene: TRBV12-3/TRBV12-4
CDR3nt: TGCGCCAGCGGCCAACCACAGAATGAGCAGTTCTTC; CDR3aa: CASGQPQNEQFF; j_gene: TRBJ2-1; abundance: NA; d_gene: NA; v_gene: TRBV4-1
CDR3nt: TGTGCCAGTAGCGAATTGGACAGGCGGACTGAAGCTTTCTTT; CDR3aa: CASSELDRRTEAFF; j_gene: TRBJ1-1; abundance: NA; d_gene: TRBD1; v_gene: TRBV19
CDR3nt: TGTGCCAGCAGTTTAGCGTCACTCACGGATACGCAGTATTTT; CDR3aa: CASSLASLTDTQYF; j_gene: TRBJ2-3; abundance: few; d_gene: NA; v_gene: TRBV12-3/TRBV12-4
CDR3nt: TGCGCCAGCAGCCACGGCACGAACTATGGCTACACCTTC; CDR3aa: CASSHGTNYGYTF; j_gene: TRBJ1-2; abundance: NA; d_gene: NA; v_gene: TRBV4-3
CDR3nt: TGCGCCAGCAGCTTGGGGGACCTACTAGAGACCCAGTACTTC; CDR3aa: CASSLGDLLETQYF; j_gene: TRBJ2-5; abundance: NA; d_gene: NA; v_gene: TRBV5-5
CDR3nt: TGTGCCAGCAGTGACCCCACGACAGGGAAAGCCTACAATGAGCAGTTCTTC; CDR3aa: CASSDPTTGKAYNEQFF; j_gene: TRBJ2-1; abundance: few; d_gene: TRBD1; v_gene: TRBV6-1
CDR3nt: TGCAGCGCCCGGGACGGCTACTCCTACGAGCAGTACTTC; CDR3aa: CSARDGYSYEQYF; j_gene: TRBJ2-7; abundance: NA; d_gene: NA; v_gene: TRBV29-1
CDR3nt: TGTGCCAGCAGGCTAGGGGTGAACACTGAGCAGTACTTC; CDR3aa: CASRLGVNTEQYF; j_gene: TRBJ2-7; abundance: NA; d_gene: NA; v_gene: TRBV2
CDR3nt: TGTGCCAGCAGCCCAAGGGGCGGCTATGGCTACACCTTC; CDR3aa: CASSPRGGYGYTF; j_gene: TRBJ1-2; abundance: NA; d_gene: NA; v_gene: TRBV7-2
CDR3nt: TGTGCCAGCAGTTTGGGAGGACGGACTGATGAAAAACTGTTTTTT; CDR3aa: CASSLGGRTDEKLFF; j_gene: TRBJ1-4; abundance: once; d_gene: NA; v_gene: TRBV28
CDR3nt: TGTGCCAGCGGTCCCGGGACAGGTGTGACCGGGGAGCTGTTTTTT; CDR3aa: CASGPGTGVTGELFF; j_gene: TRBJ2-2; abundance: few; d_gene: TRBD1; v_gene: TRBV12-3/TRBV12-4
CDR3nt: TGTGCCAGCGCCTCGGGAGGTCCCCATATCGGCTACACCTTC; CDR3aa: CASASGGPHIGYTF; j_gene: TRBJ1-2; abundance: NA; d_gene: NA; v_gene: TRBV12-3/TRBV12-4
CDR3nt: TGTGCCAGCACCACTACAGGGGGTAACACTGAAGCTTTCTTT; CDR3aa: CASTTTGGNTEAFF; j_gene: TRBJ1-1; abundance: NA; d_gene: TRBD1; v_gene: TRBV12-3/TRBV12-4
CDR3nt: TGTGCCAGCTCACCACCAGGGGATACGCAGTATTTT; CDR3aa: CASSPPGDTQYF; j_gene: TRBJ2-3; abundance: few; d_gene: NA; v_gene: TRBV18
CDR3nt: TGTGCCAGCAGTGAAATTGCAAGTCGTATTCAGCCCCAGCATTTT; CDR3aa: CASSEIASRIQPQHF; j_gene: TRBJ1-5; abundance: NA; d_gene: NA; v_gene: TRBV6-1
CDR3nt: TGCAGTGCTCAACCATTGGGACAGCCTTATAATTCACCCCTCCACTTT; CDR3aa: CSAQPLGQPYNSPLHF; j_gene: TRBJ1-6; abundance: NA; d_gene: TRBD1; v_gene: TRBV20-1
CDR3nt: TGTGCCAGCAGCCAAGGCGGGGGTAGAAATCAGCCCCAGCATTTT; CDR3aa: CASSQGGGRNQPQHF; j_gene: TRBJ1-5; abundance: few; d_gene: NA; v_gene: TRBV4-2
CDR3nt: TGCGCCAGCAGCTTCTCCGGGACTAGCGGCTTAGCCAAAAACATTCAGTACTTC; CDR3aa: CASSFSGTSGLAKNIQYF; j_gene: TRBJ2-4; abundance: NA; d_gene: TRBD2; v_gene: TRBV5-1
CDR3nt: TGTGCCAGCAGTTACGGAGGGGACACTGAAGCTTTCTTT; CDR3aa: CASSYGGDTEAFF; j_gene: TRBJ1-1; abundance: NA; d_gene: NA; v_gene: TRBV6-6
CDR3nt: TGCGCCAGCCTCGAGGCGTCCTACGAGCAGTACTTC; CDR3aa: CASLEASYEQYF; j_gene: TRBJ2-7; abundance: NA; d_gene: NA; v_gene: TRBV5-1
CDR3nt: TGTGCCTGGAGTGTAAAGGCTACCTACGAGCAGTACTTC; CDR3aa: CAWSVKATYEQYF; j_gene: TRBJ2-7; abundance: NA; d_gene: NA; v_gene: TRBV30
CDR3nt: TGTGCCTGGAGGACAGGGTTACGAGTTAACTATGGCTACACCTTC; CDR3aa: CAWRTGLRVNYGYTF; j_gene: TRBJ1-2; abundance: NA; d_gene: TRBD1; v_gene: TRBV30
CDR3nt: TGTGCCAGCAGCTTAGAACCTGAATCCAACTACGAGCAGTACTTC; CDR3aa: CASSLEPESNYEQYF; j_gene: TRBJ2-7; abundance: NA; d_gene: NA; v_gene: TRBV7-2
CDR3nt: TGTGCCTGGGGGGGACTAGCGGGAGAGATGGACATTCAGTACTTC; CDR3aa: CAWGGLAGEMDIQYF; j_gene: TRBJ2-4; abundance: NA; d_gene: TRBD2; v_gene: TRBV30
CDR3nt: TGTGCCGTTGGGACTATCTCTTTCGCCGGGGAGCTGTTTTTT; CDR3aa: CAVGTISFAGELFF; j_gene: TRBJ2-2; abundance: NA; d_gene: TRBD2; v_gene: TRBV30
CDR3nt: TGTGCCAGCACCCGTCTGCAAGCGGCGAACTATGGCTACACCTTC; CDR3aa: CASTRLQAANYGYTF; j_gene: TRBJ1-2; abundance: few; d_gene: NA; v_gene: TRBV12-3/TRBV12-4
CDR3nt: TGTGCCAGCAGCAGTGCTAGCGGCTACAATGAGCAGTTCTTC; CDR3aa: CASSSASGYNEQFF; j_gene: TRBJ2-1; abundance: NA; d_gene: TRBD2; v_gene: TRBV27